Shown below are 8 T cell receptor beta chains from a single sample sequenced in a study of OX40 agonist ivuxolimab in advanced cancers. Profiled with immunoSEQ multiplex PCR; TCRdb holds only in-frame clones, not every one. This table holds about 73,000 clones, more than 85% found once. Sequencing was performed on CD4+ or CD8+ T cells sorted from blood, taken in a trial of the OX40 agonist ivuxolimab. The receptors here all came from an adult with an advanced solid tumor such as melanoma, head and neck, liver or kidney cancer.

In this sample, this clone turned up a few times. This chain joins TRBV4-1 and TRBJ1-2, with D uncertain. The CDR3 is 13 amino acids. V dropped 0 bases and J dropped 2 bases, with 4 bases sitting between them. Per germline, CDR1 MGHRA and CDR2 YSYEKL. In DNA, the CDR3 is TGCGCCAGCAGCCAAGATTGGAACTATGGCTACACCTTC. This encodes CASSQDWNYGYTF.

This chain's CDR3 is CASSESLRDRGSSPLHF. The CDR3 bases are TGTGCCAGCAGTGAATCGCTCCGGGACAGGGGCAGTTCACCCCTCCACTTT. The chain couples TRBV25-1 to TRBJ1-6, with 10 bases fitting TRBD1. The CDR3 contains 17 residues. V trimming: 1 base; J trimming: 9 bases; junction bases outside the gene matches: 9. CDR1 is MGHDK and CDR2 is SYGVNS in the germline V gene.

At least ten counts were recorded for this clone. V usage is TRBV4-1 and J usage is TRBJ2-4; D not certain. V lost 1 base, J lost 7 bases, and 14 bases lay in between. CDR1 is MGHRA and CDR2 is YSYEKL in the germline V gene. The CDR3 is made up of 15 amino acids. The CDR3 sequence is CASSQVVESRNIQYF. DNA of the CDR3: TGCGCCAGCAGCCAAGTCGTGGAGTCGAGGAACATTCAGTACTTC.

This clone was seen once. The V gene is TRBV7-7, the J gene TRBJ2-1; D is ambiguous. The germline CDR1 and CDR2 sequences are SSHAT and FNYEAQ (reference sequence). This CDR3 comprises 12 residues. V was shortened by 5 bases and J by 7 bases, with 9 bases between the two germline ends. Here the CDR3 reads CASSGLGNEQFF. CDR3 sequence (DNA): TGTGCCAGCAGCGGCCTTGGGAATGAGCAGTTCTTC.

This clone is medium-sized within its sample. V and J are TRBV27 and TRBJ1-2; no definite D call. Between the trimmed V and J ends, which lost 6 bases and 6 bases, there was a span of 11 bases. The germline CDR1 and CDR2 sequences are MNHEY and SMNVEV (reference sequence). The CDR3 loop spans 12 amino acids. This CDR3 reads CASREGKDGYTF. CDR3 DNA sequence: TGTGCCAGCAGGGAGGGAAAGGATGGCTACACCTTC.

The CDR3 region has the DNA TGCGCCAGCAGCACAGGACTAGCGGGGAGTTTTGATACGCAGTATTTT. This translates into CASSTGLAGSFDTQYF. The V gene is TRBV5-1, the J gene TRBJ2-3, with TRBD2 matching 12 bases. With V trimmed by 4 bases and J by 6 bases, 9 bases remained unmatched. Germline loops: CDR1 SGHRS, CDR2 YFSETQ. CDR3 size: 16 residues.

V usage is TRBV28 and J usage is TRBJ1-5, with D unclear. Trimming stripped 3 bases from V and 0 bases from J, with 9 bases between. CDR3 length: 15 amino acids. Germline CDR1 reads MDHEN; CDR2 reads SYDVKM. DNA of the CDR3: TGTGCCAGCAGTTTCTACGGCAATAGCAATCAGCCCCAGCATTTT. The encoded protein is CASSFYGNSNQPQHF.

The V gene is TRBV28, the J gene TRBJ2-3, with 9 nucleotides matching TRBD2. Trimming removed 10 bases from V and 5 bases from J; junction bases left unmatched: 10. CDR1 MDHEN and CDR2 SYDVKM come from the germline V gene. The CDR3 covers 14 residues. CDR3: CATKAGGPGDTQYF. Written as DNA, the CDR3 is TGTGCCACCAAAGCGGGGGGACCGGGAGATACGCAGTATTTT.